Below are 4 T cell receptor beta chains sequenced from a single sample in a study of shared clonotypes between healthy human individuals. CD8 cells classed as naive were CD45RO-negative and positively selected for CCR7, excluding terminally differentiated effector memory CD45RA+ cells. Using immunoSEQ multiplex PCR, the repertoire was profiled, and TCRdb retains in-frame clones only, with some absent. The data contain about 600,000 clones, around 95% of them singletons. Sample: naive CD8+ T cells sorted from blood. These receptors originate from a woman aged 30 to 39 in good health.

V and J are TRBV7-8 and TRBJ2-1, with D maybe TRBD2 (6 bases). CDR3 size: 18 residues. Germline lookup yields CDR1 SGHVS and CDR2 FQNEAQ. The ends were cut back, 1 base at V and 6 bases at J, with 22 bases in the middle. The CDR3 loop is CASSLGVGSSARGNEQFF. The CDR3 region has the DNA TGTGCCAGCAGCTTAGGGGTCGGGAGTTCGGCCCGGGGCAATGAGCAGTTCTTC.

This chain uses TRBV19 with TRBJ1-2; D remains ambiguous. Germline values: CDR1 LNHDA, CDR2 SQIVND (reference sequence). This CDR3 region has 16 residues. V was trimmed by 7 bases and J by 4 bases, leaving 22 bases between them. This chain's CDR3 is CASIEDAVSPFYGYTF. The CDR3, as DNA: TGTGCCAGTATAGAAGATGCCGTCTCCCCCTTCTATGGCTACACCTTC.

This clone was seen only once. The chain is built from TRBV27 and TRBJ2-1; 14 bases are a match to TRBD2. Germline V gene data show CDR1 as MNHEY and CDR2 as SMNVEV (reference sequence). This CDR3 is built from 14 residues. After removal of 8 bases from V and 7 bases from J, the junction contained 4 bases not matched to a gene. The CDR3 DNA follows: TGTGCCAGCGAGGGACTAGCGGGAGCAAATGAGCAGTTCTTC. As protein: CASEGLAGANEQFF.

This chain connects TRBV27 to TRBJ2-1, with TRBD1 matching 7 bases. Germline CDR1 and CDR2: MNHEY and SMNVEV (reference sequence). The CDR3 totals 17 residues. V gave up 5 bases and J gave up 7 bases; unmatched junction bases: 17. As DNA, the CDR3 is TGTGCCAGCAGTCAAGAACTCACAGGGGAAGAGGGTAATGAGCAGTTCTTC. As protein: CASSQELTGEEGNEQFF.